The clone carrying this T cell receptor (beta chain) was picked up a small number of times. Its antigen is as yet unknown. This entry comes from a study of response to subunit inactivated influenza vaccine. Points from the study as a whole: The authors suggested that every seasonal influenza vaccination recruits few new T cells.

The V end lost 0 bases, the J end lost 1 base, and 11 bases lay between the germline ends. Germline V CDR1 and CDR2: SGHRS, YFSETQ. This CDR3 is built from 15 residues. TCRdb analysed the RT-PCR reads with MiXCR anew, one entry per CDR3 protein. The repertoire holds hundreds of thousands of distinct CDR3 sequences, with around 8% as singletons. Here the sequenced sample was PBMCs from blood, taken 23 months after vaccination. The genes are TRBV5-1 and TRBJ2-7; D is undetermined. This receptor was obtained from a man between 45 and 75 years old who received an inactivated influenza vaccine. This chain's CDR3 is CASSLEPASSYEQYF. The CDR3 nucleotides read TGCGCCAGCAGCTTGGAGCCAGCTTCATCCTACGAGCAGTACTTC.